These 22 T cell receptor beta chains came from one sample sequenced in a study of cytomegalovirus exposure and HLA in healthy donors. The study ran its PCR with 60 Vbeta and 13 Jbeta primers. TCRdb's copy holds only in-frame clones and misses some; the assay was immunoSEQ multiplex PCR. Of 150,000 or so clones in the sample, 65% to 85% are singletons; the top ten hold about 3%. The sequencing sample was made of PBMCs. The receptors shown here come from a man in his late teens or twenties in good health and CMV-seronegative.

J is TRBJ2-5 and V is TRBV7-3, with 9 bases matching TRBD2. This CDR3 spans 16 amino acids. Germline V gene sequence: CDR1 SGHTA, CDR2 FQGTGA. J was trimmed by 4 bases and V by 5 bases; bases with no gene match: 11. CDR3 coding DNA: TGTGCCAGCAGCCCGAGCATAGCGGGGGTGGGAGAGACCCAGTACTTC. Residues: CASSPSIAGVGETQYF.

A few counts support this clone. The chain has TRBV27 and TRBJ1-6; 8 nucleotides agree with TRBD1. Losses at the gene ends were 6 bases for V and 7 bases for J; bases not matched to a gene: 8. Germline assignment: CDR1 MNHEY and CDR2 SMNVEV (reference sequence). This CDR3 contains 15 residues. The CDR3 DNA sequence: TGTGCCAGCAGCCGGAAGGGACAGGAGAATTCACCCCTCCACTTT. The encoded protein is CASSRKGQENSPLHF.

The chain uses TRBV4-3 and TRBJ1-2; TRBD1 is a possible D gene (5 bases). The V gene lost 1 base and the J gene lost 8 bases, with 11 bases spanning the gap. The CDR3 loop spans 13 amino acids. Per germline, CDR1 LGHNA and CDR2 YSLEER. DNA of the CDR3: TGCGCCAGCAGCCAAGTTCAGGGTCAAGGCTACACCTTC. Translating it yields CASSQVQGQGYTF.

The V and J genes are TRBV7-9 and TRBJ1-2, with D possibly matching TRBD1 (5 bases). The length of the CDR3 is 14 residues. Germline assignment: CDR1 SEHNR and CDR2 FQNEAQ (reference sequence). Deletions cut 4 bases from V and 4 bases from J, with 13 bases between. The CDR3 sequence: CASSSDSPAYGYTF. The DNA for the CDR3 is TGTGCCAGCAGCTCAGACAGCCCCGCCTATGGCTACACCTTC.

In DNA, the CDR3 is TGCAGCGCACGGACAGGGCTATACAATGAGCAGTTCTTC. Translation gives CSARTGLYNEQFF. The chain couples TRBV29-1 to TRBJ2-1, with 8 bases fitting TRBD1. The germline V gene encodes CDR1 SQVTM and CDR2 ANQGSEA. There are 13 residues in the CDR3. V lost 7 bases and J lost 4; bases outside the gene matches: 6.

This chain links TRBV5-1 with TRBJ1-1; 9 bases are shared with TRBD1. CDR1 and CDR2 from the germline V gene are SGHRS and YFSETQ. Trimming removed 4 bases from V and 7 bases from J; junction bases left unmatched: 11. The CDR3 spans 15 residues. DNA of the CDR3: TGCGCCAGCAGCCCCACACCGACGGGACAGGGTGAAGCTTTCTTT. Encoded protein: CASSPTPTGQGEAFF.

This chain links TRBV5-1 with TRBJ2-5, with a weak D call TRBD2 (6 bases). Germline V gives CDR1 SGHRS, CDR2 YFSETQ. V dropped 6 bases and J dropped 4 bases, with 13 bases sitting between them. CDR3 length: 13 residues. The CDR3 coding sequence is TGCGCCAGCATGACCCAGGGAGGAGAGACCCAGTACTTC. This gives the protein CASMTQGGETQYF.

The chain couples TRBV5-1 to TRBJ2-7; 7 bases agree with TRBD2. The germline V gene encodes CDR1 SGHRS and CDR2 YFSETQ. The CDR3 spans 12 residues. Trimming removed 2 bases from V and 7 bases from J; junction bases left unmatched: 3. CDR3 in DNA: TGCGCCAGCAGCTTCGACGGGAGGGAGCAGTACGTC. It specifies CASSFDGREQYV.

J is TRBJ1-3 and V is TRBV19; 7 positions agree with TRBD1. With 7 bases clipped from V and 0 bases from J, the junction kept 6 bases outside the gene matches. CDR3 length: 15 residues. Germline lookup yields CDR1 LNHDA and CDR2 SQIVND (reference sequence). CDR3 protein: CASKETGSSGNTIYF. The CDR3 bases are TGTGCCAGTAAGGAGACAGGGAGCTCTGGAAACACCATATATTTT.

The chain carries TRBV19 and TRBJ2-3; 8 nucleotides align to TRBD1. Germline CDR1 LNHDA, CDR2 SQIVND (reference sequence). This CDR3 spans 15 amino acids. The junction had 7 bases not matched to a gene; V was cut back by 5 bases and J by 3 bases. The CDR3 protein is CASSAGTGSTDTQYF. The CDR3 DNA reads TGTGCCAGTAGTGCCGGGACAGGATCAACAGATACGCAGTATTTT.

J is TRBJ1-3 and V is TRBV6-5; no definite D call. Germline loops: CDR1 MNHEY, CDR2 SVGAGI. The germline V and J ends were trimmed by 5 bases and 3 bases, with 11 bases remaining between them. This CDR3 has 14 amino acids. CDR3 sequence reads: CASSSSSDGNTIYF. For the CDR3, the DNA is TGTGCCAGCAGTAGCTCATCTGATGGAAACACCATATATTTT.

V gene TRBV6-5 combines with J gene TRBJ1-2; 10 positions match TRBD1. Germline lookup yields CDR1 MNHEY and CDR2 SVGAGI. The junction had 9 bases not matched to a gene; V was cut back by 0 bases and J by 8 bases. CDR3 size: 16 residues. CDR3 in amino acids: CASSYSPRGQGQGYTF. The CDR3 DNA reads as TGTGCCAGCAGTTACTCGCCCCGGGGACAGGGGCAAGGCTACACCTTC.

The V gene is TRBV7-8, the J gene TRBJ2-1; TRBD2 aligns across 7 bases. In germline, CDR1 is SGHVS, CDR2 FQNEAQ. CDR3 length: 16 residues. V was clipped by 0 bases and J by 8 bases; unmatched bases: 10. CDR3 coding DNA: TGTGCCAGCAGCTTAGCCTTAGGACTAGTTGTCGATGAGCAGTTCTTC. Its protein product is CASSLALGLVVDEQFF. The full variable domain, with the rest looked up from reference TRBV7-8 and TRBJ2-1, is GAGVSQSPRYKVAKRGQDVALRCDPISGHVSLFWYQQALGQGPEFLTYFQNEAQLDKSGLPSDRFFAERPEGSVSTLKIQRTQQEDSAVYLCASSLALGLVVDEQFFGPGTRLTVL.

The chain has TRBV2 and TRBJ1-4, with TRBD1 matching 9 bases. The CDR3 sequence is 14 residues long. Germline values: CDR1 SNHLY, CDR2 FYNNEI. The J segment lost 10 bases and the V segment lost 6 bases, leaving 9 bases of the junction unmatched. The DNA for the CDR3 is TGTGCCAGCAGGTACAGGGGGCGTTCGTTAAAACTGTTTTTT. Protein sequence: CASRYRGRSLKLFF.

This sequence joins TRBV7-9 and TRBJ2-7; 8 nucleotides line up with TRBD2. The ends lost 5 bases at V and 10 bases at J; junction bases unmatched: 10. This CDR3 is built from 13 residues. Germline CDR1 and CDR2: SEHNR and FQNEAQ (reference sequence). The CDR3 DNA sequence: TGTGCCAGCAGCCCGGGGGGGAGCGTCGAACAGTACGTC. Encoded protein: CASSPGGSVEQYV.

The chain uses TRBV13 and TRBJ2-7, with 12 bases identical to TRBD2. The CDR3 spans 15 residues. With V trimmed by 6 bases and J by 6 bases, 9 bases remained unmatched. The germline CDR1 and CDR2 sequences are PRHDT and FYEKMQ (reference sequence). The CDR3: CASRDLAGGLIEQYV. The CDR3 bases are TGTGCCAGCAGGGACCTAGCGGGGGGGCTCATCGAGCAGTACGTC.

As for this clone: The junction shows a germline mismatch at one end, possibly a read error. The V call is TRBV5-1, the J call TRBJ1-2; tentative D call: TRBD1 (6 bases). The CDR3 covers 14 residues. Germline CDR1 SGHRS, CDR2 YFSETQ. CDR3 in amino acids: CARSLRQDNYGYTF. DNA of the CDR3: TGCGCCCGCAGCTTGCGACAGGATAACTATGGCTACACCTTC.

This sequence joins TRBV19 and TRBJ1-1; D unresolved. Germline V CDR1 and CDR2: LNHDA, SQIVND (reference sequence). The CDR3 totals 10 residues. V was cut by 8 bases and J by 11 bases, with 12 bases left in between. The CDR3 DNA follows: TGTGCCAGTCGGAGGGAATTTGCTTTCTTT. Protein sequence: CASRREFAFF.

Details on this clone: The junction shows a germline mismatch at one end, possibly a read error. The chain carries TRBV5-4 and TRBJ2-6; maybe TRBD1 (5 bases). The CDR3 loop spans 17 amino acids. Germline CDR1 and CDR2: SGHNT and YYREEE (reference sequence). This CDR3 reads CASSSDASTPGANGLTF. The CDR3 nucleotides are TGTGCCAGCAGCTCGGACGCGTCTACCCCTGGGGCCAACGGCCTGACTTTC.

This CDR3 reads CALQRRDSGGLGYGYTF. For the CDR3, the DNA is TGTGCCTTACAACGTCGGGACAGTGGGGGTCTGGGCTATGGCTACACCTTC. This rearrangement joins TRBV7-9 to TRBJ1-2; 7 positions agree with TRBD1. Germline CDR1 and CDR2: SEHNR and FQNEAQ (reference sequence). Unmatched junction bases numbered 22, after V lost 11 bases and J lost 4 bases. The CDR3 totals 17 residues. Full variable domain (remainder filled in from reference TRBV7-9 and TRBJ1-2): DTGVSQNPRHKITKRGQNVTFRCDPISEHNRLYWYRQTLGQGPEFLTYFQNEAQLEKSRLLSDRFSAERPKGSFSTLEIQRTEQGDSAMYLCALQRRDSGGLGYGYTFGSGTRLTVV.

The chain couples TRBV2 to TRBJ1-2, with D possibly matching TRBD1 (5 bases). Germline-derived CDR1 and CDR2 are SNHLY and FYNNEI. This CDR3 region has 12 residues. Trimming left V 6 bases short and J 5 bases short, with 10 bases between. CDR3 nucleotide sequence: TGTGCCAGCAGCGACAGAGAATATGGCTACACCTTC. Translation gives CASSDREYGYTF.

The chain joins TRBV30 to TRBJ1-6; 8 bases fit TRBD1. J gave up 8 bases and V 1 base, and 7 bases lay outside the gene matches. Germline V lookup: CDR1 GTSNPN, CDR2 SVGIG (reference sequence). The CDR3 is 15 residues long. Written as DNA, the CDR3 is TGTGCCTGGAGTGAGGCAGGGGGCCCCGATTCACCCCTCCACTTT. It specifies CAWSEAGGPDSPLHF.